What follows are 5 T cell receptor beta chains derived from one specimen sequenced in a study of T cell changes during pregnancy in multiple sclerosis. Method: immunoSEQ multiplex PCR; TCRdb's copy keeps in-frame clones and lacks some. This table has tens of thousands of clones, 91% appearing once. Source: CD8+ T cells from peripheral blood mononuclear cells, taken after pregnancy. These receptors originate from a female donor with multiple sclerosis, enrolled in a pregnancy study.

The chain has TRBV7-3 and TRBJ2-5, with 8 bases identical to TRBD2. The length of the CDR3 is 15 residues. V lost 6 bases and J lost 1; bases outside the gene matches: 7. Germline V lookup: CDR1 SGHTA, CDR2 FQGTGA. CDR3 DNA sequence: TGTGCCAGCAGTAATAGCGGGGACCCCCAAGAGACCCAGTACTTC. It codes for CASSNSGDPQETQYF.

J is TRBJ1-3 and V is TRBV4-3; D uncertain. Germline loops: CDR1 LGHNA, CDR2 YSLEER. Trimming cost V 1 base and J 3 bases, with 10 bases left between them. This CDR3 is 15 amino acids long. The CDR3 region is CASSQGLAFGNTIYF. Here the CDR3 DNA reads TGCGCCAGCAGCCAAGGCCTGGCTTTTGGAAACACCATATATTTT.

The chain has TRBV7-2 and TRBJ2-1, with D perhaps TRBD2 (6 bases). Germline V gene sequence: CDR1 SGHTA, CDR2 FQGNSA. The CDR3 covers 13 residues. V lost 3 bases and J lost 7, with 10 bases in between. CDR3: CASSLASENEQFF. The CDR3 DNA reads TGTGCCAGCAGCTTGGCTAGCGAGAATGAGCAGTTCTTC.

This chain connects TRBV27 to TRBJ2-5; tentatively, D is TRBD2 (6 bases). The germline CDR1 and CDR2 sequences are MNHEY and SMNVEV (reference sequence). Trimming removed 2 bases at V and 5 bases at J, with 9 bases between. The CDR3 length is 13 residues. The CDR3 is CASSLGGAETQYF. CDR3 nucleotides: TGTGCCAGCAGTTTAGGAGGGGCGGAGACCCAGTACTTC.

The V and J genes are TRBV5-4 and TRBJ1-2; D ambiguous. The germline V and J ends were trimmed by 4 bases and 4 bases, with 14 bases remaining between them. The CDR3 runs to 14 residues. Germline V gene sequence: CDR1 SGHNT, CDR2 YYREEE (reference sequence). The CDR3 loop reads CASSQDRGSYGYTF. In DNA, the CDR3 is TGTGCCAGCAGCCAAGACCGAGGATCCTATGGCTACACCTTC.